This T cell receptor (beta chain) was obtained from a study of shared clonotypes between healthy human individuals. Study-wide points: Estimated clonotype richness was generally higher in naive than memory subsets. Since donors were few, the genetic and exposure-history diversity represented was limited. Approximately 5.4% of naive CD4 clonotypes were common to a few donors.

Details on this clone: The antigen is unknown.

The protocol was immunoSEQ multiplex PCR, while the TCRdb copy is restricted to in-frame clones and leaves out a portion. The sample contains about 2.4 million clones, 90% to 95% of which appear only once. The split of CD4+ cells yielded CD45RA+ naive and CD45RA-negative memory subsets. The source material was naive CD4+ T cells from PBMCs. Subset specified: CD45RA+ positively selected. The sequence came from a man between 18 and 35 years old in good health. Some clones in this sample may be carry-over from other donors' samples.

The CDR3 loop is CASSFTSGESTDTQYF. CDR3 in DNA: TGTGCCAGCAGTTTTACTAGCGGGGAAAGCACAGATACGCAGTATTTT. The genes are TRBV27 and TRBJ2-3, with 10 bases fitting TRBD2. Germline V lookup: CDR1 MNHEY, CDR2 SMNVEV (reference sequence). V lost 3 bases, J lost 0 bases, and 3 bases stayed unmatched. The CDR3 totals 16 residues.